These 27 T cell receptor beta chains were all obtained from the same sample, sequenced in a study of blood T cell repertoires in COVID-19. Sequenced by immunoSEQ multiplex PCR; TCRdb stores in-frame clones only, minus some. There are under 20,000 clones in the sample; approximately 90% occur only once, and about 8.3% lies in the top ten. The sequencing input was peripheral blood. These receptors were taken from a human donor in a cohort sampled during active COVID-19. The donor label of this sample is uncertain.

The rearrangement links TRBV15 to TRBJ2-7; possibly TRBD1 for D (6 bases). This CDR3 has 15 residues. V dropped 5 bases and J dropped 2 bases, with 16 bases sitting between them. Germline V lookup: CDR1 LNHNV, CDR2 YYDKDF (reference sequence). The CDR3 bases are TGTGCCACCAGCGTCTTCTTACAGGGAACCTACGAGCAGTACTTC. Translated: CATSVFLQGTYEQYF.

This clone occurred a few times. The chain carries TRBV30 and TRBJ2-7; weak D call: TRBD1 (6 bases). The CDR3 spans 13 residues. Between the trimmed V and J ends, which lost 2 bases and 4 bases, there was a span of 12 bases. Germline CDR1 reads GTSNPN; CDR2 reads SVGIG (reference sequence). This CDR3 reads CAWSHGTKYEQYF. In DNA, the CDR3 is TGTGCCTGGAGTCACGGGACAAAGTACGAGCAGTACTTC.

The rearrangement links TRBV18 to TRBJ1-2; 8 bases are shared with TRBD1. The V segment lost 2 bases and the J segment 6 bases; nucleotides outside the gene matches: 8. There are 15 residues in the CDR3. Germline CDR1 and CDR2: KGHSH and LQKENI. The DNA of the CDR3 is TGTGCCAGCTCACCATTTTCCAGGGGGCAGGATGGCTACACCTTC. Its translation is CASSPFSRGQDGYTF. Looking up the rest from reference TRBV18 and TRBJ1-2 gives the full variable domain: NAGVMQNPRHLVRRRGQEARLRCSPMKGHSHVYWYRQLPEEGLKFMVYLQKENIIDESGMPKERFSAEFPKEGPSILRIQQVVRGDSAAYFCASSPFSRGQDGYTFGSGTRLTVV.

The CDR3 loop is CASSLRRGAPYEQYF. The CDR3 DNA is TGTGCCAGCAGCTTGCGCCGGGGGGCCCCCTACGAGCAGTACTTC. The chain recombines TRBV5-4 with TRBJ2-7; the D gene is possibly TRBD2 (7 bases). The CDR3 has 15 residues. The germline gives CDR1 SGHNT, CDR2 YYREEE (reference sequence). V lost 1 base, J lost 2 bases, and 13 bases lay in between.

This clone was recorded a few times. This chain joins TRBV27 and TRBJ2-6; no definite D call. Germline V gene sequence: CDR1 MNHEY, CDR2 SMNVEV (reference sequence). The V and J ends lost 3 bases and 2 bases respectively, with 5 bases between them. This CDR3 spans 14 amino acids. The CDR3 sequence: CASSFSAGANVLTF. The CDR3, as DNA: TGTGCCAGCAGTTTTTCCGCTGGGGCCAACGTCCTGACTTTC. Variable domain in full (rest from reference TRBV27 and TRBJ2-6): EAQVTQNPRYLITVTGKKLTVTCSQNMNHEYMSWYRQDPGLGLRQIYYSMNVEVTDKGDVPEGYKVSRKEKRNFPLILESPSPNQTSLYFCASSFSAGANVLTFGAGSRLTVL.

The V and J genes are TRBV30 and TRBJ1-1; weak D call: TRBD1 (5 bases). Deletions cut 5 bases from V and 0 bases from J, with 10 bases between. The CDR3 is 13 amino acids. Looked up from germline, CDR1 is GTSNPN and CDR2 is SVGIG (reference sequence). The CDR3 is CAWAGQLNTEAFF. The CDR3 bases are TGTGCCTGGGCAGGGCAGCTGAACACTGAAGCTTTCTTT.

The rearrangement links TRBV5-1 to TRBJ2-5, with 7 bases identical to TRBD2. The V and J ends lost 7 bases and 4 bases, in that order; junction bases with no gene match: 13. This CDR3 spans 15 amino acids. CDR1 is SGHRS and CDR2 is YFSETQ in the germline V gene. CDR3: CASARQAGTVETQYF. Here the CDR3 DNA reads TGCGCCAGCGCCCGACAAGCGGGGACGGTAGAGACCCAGTACTTC. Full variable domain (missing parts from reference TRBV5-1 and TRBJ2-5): KAGVTQTPRYLIKTRGQQVTLSCSPISGHRSVSWYQQTPGQGLQFLFEYFSETQRNKGNFPGRFSGRQFSNSRSEMNVSTLELGDSALYLCASARQAGTVETQYFGPGTRLLVL.

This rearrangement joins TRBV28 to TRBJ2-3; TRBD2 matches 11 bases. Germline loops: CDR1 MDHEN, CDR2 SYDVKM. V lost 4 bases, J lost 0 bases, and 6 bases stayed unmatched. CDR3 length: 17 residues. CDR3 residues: CASSSPLAGGSTDTQYF. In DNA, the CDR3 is TGTGCCAGCAGTTCCCCCCTAGCGGGAGGCAGCACAGATACGCAGTATTTT.

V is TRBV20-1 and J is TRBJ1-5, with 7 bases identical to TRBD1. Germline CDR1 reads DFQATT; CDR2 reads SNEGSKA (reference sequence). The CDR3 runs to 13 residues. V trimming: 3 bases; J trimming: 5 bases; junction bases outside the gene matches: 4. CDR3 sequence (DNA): TGCAGTGCTAGTGCCAGGGGGGATCAGCCCCAGCATTTT. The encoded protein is CSASARGDQPQHF.

The CDR3 here is CASSTNTGELFF. CDR3 DNA sequence: TGTGCCAGCAGCACGAACACCGGGGAGCTGTTTTTT. The chain combines TRBV12-3 or TRBV12-4 with TRBJ2-2, with D hard to call. This CDR3 has 12 residues. V was cut by 6 bases and J by 0 bases, with 2 bases left in between.

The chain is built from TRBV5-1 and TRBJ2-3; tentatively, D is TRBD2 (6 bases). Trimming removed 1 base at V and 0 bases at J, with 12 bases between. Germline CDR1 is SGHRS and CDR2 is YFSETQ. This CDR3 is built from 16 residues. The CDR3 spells CASSLSSALSTDTQYF. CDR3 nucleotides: TGCGCCAGCAGCTTGTCTAGCGCGCTAAGCACAGATACGCAGTATTTT.

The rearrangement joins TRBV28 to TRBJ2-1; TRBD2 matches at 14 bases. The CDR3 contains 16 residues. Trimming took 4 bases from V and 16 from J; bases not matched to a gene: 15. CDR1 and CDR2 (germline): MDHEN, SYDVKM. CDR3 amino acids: CASSSPGGAGLAGDFF. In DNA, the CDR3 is TGTGCCAGCAGTTCCCCCGGAGGTGCGGGACTAGCGGGGGATTTCTTC. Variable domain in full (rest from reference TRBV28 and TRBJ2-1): DVKVTQSSRYLVKRTGEKVFLECVQDMDHENMFWYRQDPGLGLRLIYFSYDVKMKEKGDIPEGYSVSREKKERFSLILESASTNQTSMYLCASSSPGGAGLAGDFFGPGTRLTVL.

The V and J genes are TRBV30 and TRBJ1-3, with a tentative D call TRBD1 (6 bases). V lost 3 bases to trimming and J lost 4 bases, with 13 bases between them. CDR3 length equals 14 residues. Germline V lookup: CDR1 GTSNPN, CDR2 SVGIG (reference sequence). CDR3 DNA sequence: TGTGCCTGGAGCCAAACAGGGTCCGGAAACACCATATATTTT. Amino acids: CAWSQTGSGNTIYF.

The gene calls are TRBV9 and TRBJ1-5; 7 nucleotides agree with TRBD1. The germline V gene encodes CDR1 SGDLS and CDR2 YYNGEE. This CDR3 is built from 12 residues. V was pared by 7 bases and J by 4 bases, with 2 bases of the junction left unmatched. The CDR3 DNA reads TGTGCCAGCGGCAGGGGGAATCAGCCCCAGCATTTT. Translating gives CASGRGNQPQHF.

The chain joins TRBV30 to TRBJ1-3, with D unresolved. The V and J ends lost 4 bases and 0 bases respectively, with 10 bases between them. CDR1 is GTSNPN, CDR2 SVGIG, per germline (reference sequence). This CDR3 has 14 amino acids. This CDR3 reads CAWTPAGSGNTIYF. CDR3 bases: TGTGCCTGGACCCCCGCGGGCTCTGGAAACACCATATATTTT.

The CDR3 region has the DNA TGTGCCAGCAGCCGAACTAGCGGGAGTGGGTCAGATACGCAGTATTTT. It translates to CASSRTSGSGSDTQYF. V and J are TRBV3-1 (or the pseudogene TRBV3-2) and TRBJ2-3; TRBD2 matches 11 bases. The CDR3 consists of 16 residues. V lost 4 bases and J lost 4; bases outside the gene matches: 7. In germline, CDR1 is LGHDT, CDR2 YNNKEL (reference sequence).

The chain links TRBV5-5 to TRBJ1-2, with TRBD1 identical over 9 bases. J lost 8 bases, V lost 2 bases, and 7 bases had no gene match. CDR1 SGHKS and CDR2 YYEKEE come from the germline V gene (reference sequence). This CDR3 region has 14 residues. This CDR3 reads CASSFSGQGEGYTF. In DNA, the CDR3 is TGTGCCAGCAGCTTTTCGGGACAGGGTGAGGGCTACACCTTC.

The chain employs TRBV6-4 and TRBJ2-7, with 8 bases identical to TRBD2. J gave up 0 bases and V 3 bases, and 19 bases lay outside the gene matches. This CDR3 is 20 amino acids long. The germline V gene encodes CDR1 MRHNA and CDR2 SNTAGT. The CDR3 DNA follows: TGTGCCAGCAGTGAAGGGGGGGGAGGACTAGCCCAAGAGAACTCCTACGAGCAGTACTTC. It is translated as CASSEGGGGLAQENSYEQYF.

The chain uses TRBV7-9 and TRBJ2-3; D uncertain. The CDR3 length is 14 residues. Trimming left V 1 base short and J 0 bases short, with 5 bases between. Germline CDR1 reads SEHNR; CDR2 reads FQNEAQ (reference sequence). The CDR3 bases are TGTGCCAGCAGCTTAGGTCTTAGCACAGATACGCAGTATTTT. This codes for CASSLGLSTDTQYF.

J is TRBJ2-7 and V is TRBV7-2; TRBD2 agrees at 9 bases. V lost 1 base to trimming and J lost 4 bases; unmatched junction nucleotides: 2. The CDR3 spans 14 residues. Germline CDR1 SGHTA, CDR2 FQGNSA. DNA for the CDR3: TGTGCCAGCAGCTTAGGCGGGAGGGTGTACGAGCAGTACTTC. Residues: CASSLGGRVYEQYF.

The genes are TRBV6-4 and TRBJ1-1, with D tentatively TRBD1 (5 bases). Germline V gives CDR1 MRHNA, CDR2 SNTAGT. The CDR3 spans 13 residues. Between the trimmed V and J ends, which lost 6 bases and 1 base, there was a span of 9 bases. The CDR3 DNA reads TGTGCCAGCAGCCTCACAGGGAACACTGAAGCTTTCTTT. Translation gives CASSLTGNTEAFF.

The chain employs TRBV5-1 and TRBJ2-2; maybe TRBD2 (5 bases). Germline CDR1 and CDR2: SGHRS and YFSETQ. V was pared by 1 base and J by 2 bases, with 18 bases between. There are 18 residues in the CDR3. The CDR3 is CASSLSRGQALNTGELFF. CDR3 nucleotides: TGCGCCAGCAGCTTGTCAAGAGGGCAGGCTCTAAACACCGGGGAGCTGTTTTTT.

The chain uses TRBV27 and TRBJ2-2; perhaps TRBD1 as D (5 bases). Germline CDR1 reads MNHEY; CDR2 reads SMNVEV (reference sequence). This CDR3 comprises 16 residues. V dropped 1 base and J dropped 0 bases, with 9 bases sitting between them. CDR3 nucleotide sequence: TGTGCCAGCAGTTTATATCAGGGCCCGAACACCGGGGAGCTGTTTTTT. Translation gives CASSLYQGPNTGELFF.

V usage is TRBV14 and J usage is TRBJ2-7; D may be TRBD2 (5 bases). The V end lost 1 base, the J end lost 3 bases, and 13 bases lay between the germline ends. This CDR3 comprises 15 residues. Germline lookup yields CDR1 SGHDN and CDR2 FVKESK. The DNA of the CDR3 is TGTGCCAGCAGCCAAGGCCAGACTAACTACTACGAGCAGTACTTC. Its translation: CASSQGQTNYYEQYF. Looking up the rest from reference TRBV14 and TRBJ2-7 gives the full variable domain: EAGVTQFPSHSVIEKGQTVTLRCDPISGHDNLYWYRRVMGKEIKFLLHFVKESKQDESGMPNNRFLAERTGGTYSTLKVQPAELEDSGVYFCASSQGQTNYYEQYFGPGTRLTVT.

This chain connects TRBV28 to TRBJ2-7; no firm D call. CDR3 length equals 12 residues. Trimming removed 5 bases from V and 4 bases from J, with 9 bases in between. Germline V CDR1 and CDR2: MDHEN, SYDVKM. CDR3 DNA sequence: TGTGCCAGCAGTCGGAGTCGGTACGAGCAGTACTTC. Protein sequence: CASSRSRYEQYF.

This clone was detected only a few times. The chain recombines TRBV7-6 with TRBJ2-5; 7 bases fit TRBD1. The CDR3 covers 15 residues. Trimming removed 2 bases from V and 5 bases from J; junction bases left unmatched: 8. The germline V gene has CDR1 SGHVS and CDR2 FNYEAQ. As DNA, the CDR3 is TGTGCCAGCAGCTTACACCGCGACAGGGAGGAGACCCAGTACTTC. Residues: CASSLHRDREETQYF.

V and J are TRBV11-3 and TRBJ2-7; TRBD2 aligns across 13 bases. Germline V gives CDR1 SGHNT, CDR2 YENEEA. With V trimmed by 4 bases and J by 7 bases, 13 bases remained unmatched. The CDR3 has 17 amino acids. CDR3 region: CASSSAGTSGETGEQYF. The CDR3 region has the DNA TGTGCCAGCAGCTCCGCCGGGACTAGCGGGGAAACGGGGGAGCAGTACTTC.